These 29 T cell receptor beta chains were sequenced from one sample in a study of T-cell memory formation after mild COVID-19. TCRdb passed the 5' RACE reads through MiXCR, listing each CDR3 protein once. The sample yields about 250,000 distinct CDR3 sequences, approximately 15% seen once. The source material was PBMCs or a T cell subset sorted from them (not recorded which). These receptors were taken from an adult woman who had mild COVID-19 (a few samples of this study predate the infection). Cell type and time point are not known.

The chain combines TRBV7-9 with TRBJ1-1, with D maybe TRBD1 (5 bases). This CDR3 is built from 14 residues. Trimming removed 2 bases at V and 8 bases at J, with 15 bases between. The germline CDR1 and CDR2 sequences are SEHNR and FQNEAQ (reference sequence). CDR3 in amino acids: CASSLYSEGSEAFF. The CDR3 nucleotides are TGTGCCAGCAGCTTATATTCCGAGGGGTCGGAAGCTTTCTTT.

This rearrangement joins TRBV12-3 or TRBV12-4 to TRBJ1-1; D possibly corresponds to TRBD1 (5 bases). V was shortened by 0 bases and J by 7 bases, with 9 bases between the two germline ends. The CDR3 is made up of 13 amino acids. In nucleotides, the CDR3 is TGTGCCAGCAGTTTAGCCCAGGGTGGTGAAGCTTTCTTT. Residues: CASSLAQGGEAFF.

This clonotype was observed a few times. This chain connects TRBV29-1 to TRBJ1-1; D is possibly TRBD1 (5 bases). Germline values: CDR1 SQVTM, CDR2 ANQGSEA. Between the trimmed V and J ends, which lost 7 bases and 2 bases, there was a span of 14 bases. This CDR3 is built from 13 residues. CDR3 amino acids: CSAERQLNTEAFF. The CDR3 coding sequence is TGCAGCGCAGAACGACAGTTAAACACTGAAGCTTTCTTT.

J is TRBJ1-2 and V is TRBV5-1; a possible D gene is TRBD1 (6 bases). V gave up 4 bases and J gave up 4 bases, with 20 bases separating them. CDR3 length: 16 amino acids. Germline CDR1 SGHRS, CDR2 YFSETQ. The CDR3 reads CASSPQAPGQSYGYTF. The CDR3 nucleotides are TGCGCCAGCAGCCCCCAAGCCCCGGGACAAAGCTATGGCTACACCTTC.

V is TRBV5-1 and J is TRBJ2-7, with 11 bases identical to TRBD2. With V trimmed by 1 base and J by 5 bases, 5 bases remained unmatched. CDR3 length: 15 residues. Per the germline V gene, CDR1 is SGHRS and CDR2 is YFSETQ. The CDR3 reads CASSLTSGSSHEQYF. CDR3 in DNA: TGCGCCAGCAGCTTGACTAGCGGGAGTTCCCACGAGCAGTACTTC.

This chain uses TRBV7-9 with TRBJ2-1; D may be TRBD1 or TRBD2 (5 bases each). The CDR3 is 17 amino acids. The V gene lost 3 bases and the J gene lost 6 bases, with 21 bases spanning the gap. The germline V gene encodes CDR1 SEHNR and CDR2 FQNEAQ (reference sequence). CDR3 DNA sequence: TGTGCCAGCAGCTTCTTTCGCACCGGGACGAGAGGCAATGAGCAGTTCTTC. Its translation is CASSFFRTGTRGNEQFF.

This clonotype was picked up a small number of times. The chain has TRBV6-6 and TRBJ2-7; 7 bases fit TRBD1. J gave up 1 base and V 2 bases, and 11 bases lay outside the gene matches. This CDR3 has 17 amino acids. From germline, CDR1 is MNHNY and CDR2 SVGAGI (reference sequence). CDR3 nucleotide sequence: TGTGCCAGCAGTTACGTATCAGGGGGAAAGAGTTCCTACGAGCAGTACTTC. It translates to CASSYVSGGKSSYEQYF.

The J gene is TRBJ1-1, the V gene TRBV20-1; D might be TRBD1 (6 bases). Between the trimmed V and J ends, which lost 4 bases and 1 base, there was a span of 10 bases. Germline CDR1 and CDR2: DFQATT and SNEGSKA (reference sequence). The CDR3 is made up of 13 amino acids. Written as DNA, the CDR3 is TGCAGTGCTATGAGGACAGCGAACACTGAAGCTTTCTTT. Protein product: CSAMRTANTEAFF.

This chain joins TRBV3-1 and TRBJ2-7; 7 nucleotides line up with TRBD1. The CDR3 length is 15 residues. Germline V CDR1 and CDR2: LGHDT, YNNKEL (reference sequence). Trimming cost V 4 bases and J 3 bases; bases outside gene matches: 9. CDR3 DNA sequence: TGTGCCAGCAGCCGTAAAGGGGACAGTCTCTACGAGCAGTACTTC. Protein sequence: CASSRKGDSLYEQYF.

The rearrangement uses TRBV7-6 and TRBJ1-5; D remains unclear. This CDR3 comprises 17 residues. V was trimmed by 4 bases and J by 0 bases, leaving 16 bases between them. In germline, CDR1 is SGHVS, CDR2 FNYEAQ. In DNA form, the CDR3 reads TGTGCCAGCAGCTCCGCCCCCGACCGTTATAGCAATCAGCCCCAGCATTTT. This encodes CASSSAPDRYSNQPQHF.

V is TRBV24-1 and J is TRBJ1-5; the D is unclear. The CDR3 contains 13 residues. CDR1 and CDR2 from the germline V gene are KGHDR and SFDVKD. The V gene lost 9 bases and the J gene lost 3 bases, with 11 bases spanning the gap. The CDR3: CATSRAFNQPQHF. CDR3 in DNA: TGTGCCACCTCCCGGGCTTTCAATCAGCCCCAGCATTTT.

This clonotype occurred a few times. The V gene is TRBV10-3, the J gene TRBJ1-2; D is undetermined. Looked up from germline, CDR1 is ENHRY and CDR2 is SYGVKD. The CDR3 is 14 residues long. V was cut by 0 bases and J by 0 bases, with 5 bases left in between. The DNA of the CDR3 is TGTGCCATCAGTGAGTCGGTTGCTAACTATGGCTACACCTTC. Translated: CAISESVANYGYTF.

The gene calls are TRBV6-5 and TRBJ1-3; D uncertain. Trimming left V 2 bases short and J 3 bases short, with 14 bases between. This CDR3 region has 16 residues. Germline V gene data show CDR1 as MNHEY and CDR2 as SVGAGI. CDR3 in DNA: TGTGCCAGCAGTTACAGTCTACAGCACCTTGGAAACACCATATATTTT. Protein: CASSYSLQHLGNTIYF.

This chain joins TRBV29-1 and TRBJ2-3; possibly TRBD1 for D (6 bases). This CDR3 contains 14 residues. The V gene's germline CDR1 is SQVTM and CDR2 ANQGSEA. The V gene lost 4 bases and the J gene lost 4 bases, with 15 bases spanning the gap. CDR3 in amino acids: CSVGTHTGSDTQYF. CDR3 DNA: TGCAGCGTTGGCACCCACACAGGGTCAGATACGCAGTATTTT.

The CDR3 protein is CASSFRGPSDEQFF. In DNA form, the CDR3 reads TGCGCCAGCAGCTTCAGGGGGCCGAGTGATGAGCAGTTCTTC. The chain employs TRBV5-1 and TRBJ2-1, with 8 bases that match TRBD1. CDR3 length: 14 residues. Germline V gene data show CDR1 as SGHRS and CDR2 as YFSETQ. V dropped 2 bases and J dropped 8; count of bases not matched to a gene: 6.

The chain carries TRBV25-1 and TRBJ2-1; D not certain. Germline assignment: CDR1 MGHDK and CDR2 SYGVNS. The CDR3 is 13 residues long. Trimming stripped 8 bases from V and 3 bases from J, with 11 bases between. The CDR3 region has the DNA TGTGCCAGCGGCCCTGTCGGCTACAATGAGCAGTTCTTC. Amino acids: CASGPVGYNEQFF. Based on the CDR3 plus reference TRBV25-1 and TRBJ2-1, the full variable domain is EADIYQTPRYLVIGTGKKITLECSQTMGHDKMYWYQQDPGMELHLIHYSYGVNSTEKGDLSSESTVSRIRTEHFPLTLESARPSHTSQYLCASGPVGYNEQFFGPGTRLTVL.

The rearrangement joins TRBV11-2 to TRBJ2-5; a possible D gene is TRBD1 (5 bases). V was clipped by 0 bases and J by 4 bases, with 15 bases between them. CDR1 and CDR2 from the germline V gene are SGHAT and FQNNGV. CDR3 size: 16 residues. The CDR3 bases are TGTGCCAGCAGCTTAGAATTCGGACAAAGGGGAGAGACCCAGTACTTC. This gives the protein CASSLEFGQRGETQYF.

The chain combines TRBV29-1 with TRBJ1-2; D is ambiguous. CDR1 and CDR2 from the germline V gene are SQVTM and ANQGSEA. The CDR3 has 14 residues. V lost 3 bases and J lost 0, with 11 bases in between. CDR3 nucleotide sequence: TGCAGCGTTGATCTCCGGTCAGCTAACTATGGCTACACCTTC. Translating gives CSVDLRSANYGYTF.

This clonotype has just a few counts. V is TRBV5-6 and J is TRBJ1-2, with 7 nucleotides matching TRBD1. This CDR3 has 13 amino acids. Germline loops: CDR1 SGHDT, CDR2 YYEEEE. The junction had 8 bases not matched to a gene; V was cut back by 4 bases and J by 8 bases. CDR3 sequence reads: CASSPRRGRGYTF. The CDR3 nucleotides read TGTGCCAGCAGCCCCCGGAGGGGGCGCGGCTACACCTTC.

The table lists this clonotype with a few counts. The chain links TRBV12-3 or TRBV12-4 to TRBJ2-7, with no clear D. V gave up 1 base and J gave up 1 base, with 14 bases separating them. The length of the CDR3 is 16 residues. DNA for the CDR3: TGTGCCAGCAGTTTAGTGATGTCCTGGGTGTCCTACGAGCAGTACTTC. It yields the protein CASSLVMSWVSYEQYF.

This clonotype appeared a few times. The chain recombines TRBV5-1 with TRBJ1-1; D is perhaps TRBD1 (5 bases). Trimming cost V 4 bases and J 4 bases, with 17 bases left between them. CDR3 size: 15 residues. CDR1 SGHRS and CDR2 YFSETQ come from the germline V gene. The CDR3 region is CASSDQGVLATEAFF. For the CDR3, the DNA is TGCGCCAGCAGCGACCAGGGAGTTTTGGCCACTGAAGCTTTCTTT.

The table lists this clonotype with a few counts. The gene calls are TRBV20-1 and TRBJ2-7; a weak D match, TRBD2 (6 bases). Germline lookup yields CDR1 DFQATT and CDR2 SNEGSKA (reference sequence). The V end lost 4 bases, the J end lost 1 base, and 17 bases lay between the germline ends. This CDR3 is built from 15 residues. This CDR3 reads CSANPPQGGSYEQYF. CDR3 nucleotides: TGCAGTGCTAACCCCCCCCAGGGAGGATCCTACGAGCAGTACTTC.

The J gene is TRBJ1-1, the V gene TRBV12-3 or TRBV12-4; no clear D gene. The CDR3 totals 15 residues. The germline V and J ends were trimmed by 6 bases and 0 bases, with 14 bases remaining between them. This CDR3 reads CASRPGAPMNTEAFF. The CDR3 DNA follows: TGTGCCAGCAGACCTGGAGCCCCAATGAACACTGAAGCTTTCTTT.

This clonotype was found a few times. This chain connects TRBV5-1 to TRBJ2-3; 9 positions agree with TRBD1. V lost 5 bases to trimming and J lost 4 bases; unmatched junction nucleotides: 8. This CDR3 has 15 residues. Germline V CDR1 and CDR2: SGHRS, YFSETQ. The CDR3 is CASRPGTGSADTQYF. The CDR3 nucleotides read TGCGCCAGCAGACCCGGGACAGGGTCCGCAGATACGCAGTATTTT.

This clonotype was picked up many times. The V and J genes are TRBV11-3 and TRBJ2-1, with D unresolved. Per the germline V gene, CDR1 is SGHNT and CDR2 is YENEEA. V lost 6 bases, J lost 7 bases, and 16 bases lay in between. The CDR3 is 14 amino acids. CDR3 sequence reads: CASSSDGARNEQFF. The CDR3 nucleotides are TGTGCCAGCAGTTCGGACGGAGCCAGGAATGAGCAGTTCTTC.

The chain uses TRBV24-1 and TRBJ1-1; the match to TRBD1 covers 7 bases. The trim removed 7 bases at V and 3 bases at J, leaving 7 bases unmatched. The CDR3 consists of 14 residues. CDR1 is KGHDR and CDR2 is SFDVKD in the germline V gene. As DNA, the CDR3 is TGTGCCACCAGGGGCAGGGGGACGGACACTGAAGCTTTCTTT. It encodes CATRGRGTDTEAFF.

There are a few counts of this clonotype. The CDR3 region is CSARVGVMTDTQYF. CDR3 coding DNA: TGCAGTGCTAGAGTGGGGGTAATGACAGATACGCAGTATTTT. The J gene is TRBJ2-3, the V gene TRBV20-1, with D perhaps matching TRBD1 or TRBD2 (5 bases each). In germline, CDR1 is DFQATT, CDR2 SNEGSKA (reference sequence). The V end lost 1 base, the J end lost 3 bases, and 11 bases lay between the germline ends. There are 14 residues in the CDR3.

The chain employs TRBV7-2 and TRBJ1-2; TRBD1 matches at 9 bases. The germline gives CDR1 SGHTA, CDR2 FQGNSA. The CDR3 totals 14 residues. V was clipped by 4 bases and J by 1 base; unmatched bases: 1. This chain's CDR3 is CASSSGQGNYGYTF. The CDR3 nucleotides are TGTGCCAGCAGCTCGGGACAGGGTAACTATGGCTACACCTTC.

This clonotype was picked up a small number of times. This sequence joins TRBV4-2 and TRBJ2-3; perhaps TRBD2 as D (5 bases). Germline V lookup: CDR1 LGHNA, CDR2 YNFKEQ. The V gene lost 1 base and the J gene lost 11 bases, with 13 bases spanning the gap. The CDR3 has 13 amino acids. The CDR3 DNA is TGTGCCAGCAGCCAAGGCCGTGAGGGTGAGCAGTATTTT. It translates to CASSQGREGEQYF.